This TCR beta chain is drawn from a study of T cell responses to AZD1222 COVID-19 vaccine (dated by TCRdb to the early 2020s). At the level of the whole study: TCR sequencing was performed for about 240 trial participants, of whom approximately 200 were given two doses of AZD1222 and some 26 were given two doses of MenACWY control vaccine. Trial participants were enrolled by age into 18-55, 56-69 and 70-plus year subgroups, with approximately 150, 30 and 60 TCR-sequenced participants respectively.

Details on this clone: Its antigen is currently not known. No base-level quality is on record; no much larger clone is a single base apart.

The sample's time point label, decoded: about 28 days (+/-7) after the second vaccine dose. AZD1222 recipients given second doses at about 4 weeks or at about 12 weeks were pooled, since spike-specific TCR depth and breadth were not found to differ between the two schedules. Vaccinee samples came from UK trials COV001 and COV002, including a single-blind randomized controlled phase 2/3 trial of AZD1222 (ChAdOx1 nCoV-19) in healthy adults. Trial participant PBMC samples were collected at day 0 and day 28 after the second dose for TCRbeta chain sequencing. Overall study outcomes, separate from this receptor: In the small 56-69-year group, the increase in depth fell short of significance, most likely because of low power. Only 5 to 7 AZD1222 recipients were SARS-CoV-2 seropositive at baseline, limiting conclusions about previously exposed vaccinees. Because no day 14 peak-response samples were available, repertoires were characterized only after the peak T cell response. After two AZD1222 doses, spike-specific TCR breadth and depth were significantly higher than at day 0 and than in MenACWY recipients. The vaccine-associated CD4 TCRs covered the entire spike protein, and the dominant responses fell in regions 160-218 and 743-854. Participants were mostly white British, with more females than males. The authors suggested clonal diversity may have been underestimated. Reportedly, almost half of the unique spike-specific TCRs recognized epitopes lying outside the regions that are mutated in the B.1.351 and B.1.1.7 variants.

The CDR3 regions of human TCRbeta chains were analyzed by immunosequencing. The paper's processing steps were these. Repertoire TCRs were checked for matches against a reference library of SARS-CoV-2-specific TCRs that had been generated using the MIRA antigen-specificity platform. Breadth meant the fraction of unique TCRs that were SARS-CoV-2-associated, whereas depth meant the fraction of total T cells that were SARS-CoV-2-associated. Using the MIRA data, each spike-specific TCR was assigned both to the spike region to which the TCR was reactive and to a CD4 or CD8 class. Log10-transformed breadth and depth values were compared by one-way ANOVA with Sidak's multiple comparisons tests. This immuneACCESS table, as held by TCRdb, lists in-frame sequences with V and J called but not all clones. Of the missing ones, under half trace to an unresolved V gene in checked studies; the others have no known cause. The D gene and trimming were derived from the DNA, and the V and J assignments and clone size from that table. In all, the sample holds about 150,000 clones, and 91% of those were seen once. The ten largest clones represent about 4% of the sample.

The sequence was obtained from an adult who received the AZD1222 COVID-19 vaccine. The source was peripheral blood, collected 28 days after the second AZD1222 dose.

Read as DNA, the sequence is TGTGCCAGCTCGGGGGAAGAGACCCAGTACTTC. It encodes CASSGEETQYF. This sequence uses TRBV18 and TRBJ2-5, with the D call perhaps TRBD1 or TRBD2, each one matching 5 bases. Reading the germline V gene gives CDR1 KGHSH and CDR2 LQKENI. V loses 6 bases, J loses 3 bases, and the germline ends lie 5 bases apart. From the cysteine up to the phenylalanine, the CDR3 has a length of 11 residues. Only the CDR3 DNA stays, 33 bases, in frame from base 1.